This T cell receptor beta chain was sequenced in a study of shared clonotypes between healthy human individuals. Template for every sorted-subset replicate PCR totaled 150 to 250 ng DNA, 25,000 to 35,000 T cell genomes. Assay used: immunoSEQ multiplex PCR; TCRdb lists only in-frame clones, some missing. Of about 680,000 clones listed, about 74% are singletons. Naive CD45RA+ and memory CD45RA-negative subsets were split from CD4+ cells. V was clipped by 1 base and J by 4 bases, with 4 bases between them. Germline CDR1 reads ENHRY; CDR2 reads SYGVKD. The length of the CDR3 is 12 residues. The clonotype comes from a woman aged 30 to 39 in good health. V usage is TRBV10-3 and J usage is TRBJ2-5, with D unclear. Sequenced input: memory CD4+ T cells sorted from blood. Stated subset: CD45RA-negative fraction. CDR3 nucleotide sequence: TGTGCCATCAGTGAGTGGGGAGAGACCCAGTACTTC. Amino acids: CAISEWGETQYF.